Below, 32 T cell receptor beta chains from the same sample are listed, as sequenced in a study of T cells in Graves' hyperthyroidism and ophthalmopathy. Amplification targeted TCR beta CDR3 regions from RNA transcripts. Using the HTBI primer set, a first-round RT-PCR was run on the TCR CDR3. TCRdb re-analysed the multiplex PCR reads in MiXCR, keeping a single row per CDR3 protein. The data show under 350,000 distinct CDR3 sequences, with 15% to 20% seen just once and around 47% held by the top ten. Material for sequencing was blood. The source is a woman between 50 and 59 years old with Graves' hyperthyroidism.

This clonotype appeared many times. The chain combines TRBV7-6 with TRBJ2-2; tentative D call: TRBD1 (6 bases). Germline CDR1 is SGHVS and CDR2 is FNYEAQ. Trimming removed 0 bases from V and 7 bases from J, with 9 bases in between. CDR3 length equals 14 residues. The CDR3, as DNA: TGTGCCAGCAGCTTAGCGGCAGGGGTCGGGGAGCTGTTTTTT. Protein: CASSLAAGVGELFF. Full variable domain (outside the CDR3, taken from reference TRBV7-6 and TRBJ2-2): GAGVSQSPRYKVTKRGQDVALRCDPISGHVSLYWYRQALGQGPEFLTYFNYEAQQDKSGLPNDRFSAERPEGSISTLTIQRTEQRDSAMYRCASSLAAGVGELFFGEGSRLTVL.

This clonotype showed up just a few times. J is TRBJ1-1 and V is TRBV5-6, with D perhaps TRBD1 (5 bases). CDR1 and CDR2 (germline): SGHDT, YYEEEE. With 7 bases removed from V and 1 base from J, the gap between germline ends came to 23 bases. This CDR3 region has 17 residues. The CDR3 region is CASEWRRGWRANTEAFF. CDR3 nucleotides: TGTGCCAGCGAATGGCGGCGGGGGTGGCGGGCGAACACTGAAGCTTTCTTT.

About this clonotype itself: A single base separates this from a much larger clone, so it may be a read error. This CDR3 is missing its conserved last phenylalanine or tryptophan, likely due to a read error. The chain uses TRBV6-2 or TRBV6-3 and TRBJ2-1; TRBD1 agrees at 10 bases. The ends lost 6 bases at V and 6 bases at J; junction bases unmatched: 14. Looked up from germline, CDR1 is MNHEY and CDR2 is SVGEGT. The CDR3 totals 17 residues. CDR3 sequence (DNA): TGTGCCAGCAGGCGCGCCGCCGGGACAGGGGAAAGCAATGAGCAGTTCCTC. It specifies CASRRAAGTGESNEQFL.

This clonotype was recorded at least ten times. This sequence joins TRBV6-1 and TRBJ2-7; unclear D gene. Trimming removed 6 bases from V and 0 bases from J, with 18 bases in between. The length of the CDR3 is 16 residues. Germline V gene sequence: CDR1 MNHNS, CDR2 SASEGT. The CDR3, as DNA: TGTGCCAGCAGCCCGCGAATCCAAGACACCTCCTACGAGCAGTACTTC. Its protein product is CASSPRIQDTSYEQYF.

This clonotype has at least ten counts. V gene TRBV18 combines with J gene TRBJ2-5; TRBD2 matches at 7 bases. Per germline, CDR1 KGHSH and CDR2 LQKENI. The CDR3 has 16 amino acids. J was trimmed by 4 bases and V by 4 bases; bases with no gene match: 12. In DNA, the CDR3 is TGTGCCAGCTCACTGGGCGGCGGGGGACCCCGAGAGACCCAGTACTTC. Amino acid sequence: CASSLGGGGPRETQYF.

This clonotype was counted ten times or more. CDR3 sequence: CASSLSTEAFF. The CDR3 DNA sequence: TGTGCCAGCAGCTTGAGCACTGAAGCTTTCTTT. This chain links TRBV11-2 with TRBJ1-1, with unresolved D. This CDR3 contains 11 residues. The V gene's germline CDR1 is SGHAT and CDR2 FQNNGV. Trimming took 3 bases from V and 4 from J, leaving 3 bases between them.

The chain uses TRBV19 and TRBJ1-1; possibly TRBD1 for D (5 bases). Germline V gene data show CDR1 as LNHDA and CDR2 as SQIVND (reference sequence). The CDR3 has 16 residues. The V end was cut by 4 bases, the J end by 1 base, with 16 bases between. The CDR3 sequence is CASSNRDGWENTEAFF. The CDR3, as DNA: TGTGCCAGTAGTAACCGGGACGGGTGGGAGAACACTGAAGCTTTCTTT.

This clonotype was observed a few times. In DNA, the CDR3 is TGTGCCAGCAGTTTCTCGGGACTAGCGGCTAGCACAGATACGCAGTATTTT. It translates to CASSFSGLAASTDTQYF. The rearrangement uses TRBV27 and TRBJ2-3, with 11 positions matching TRBD2. V lost 3 bases to trimming and J lost 0 bases; unmatched junction nucleotides: 5. The germline gives CDR1 MNHEY, CDR2 SMNVEV (reference sequence). CDR3 length: 17 residues.

The chain employs TRBV5-1 and TRBJ1-2, with 7 bases aligning to TRBD1. This CDR3 comprises 13 residues. The J segment lost 4 bases and the V segment lost 4 bases, leaving 4 bases of the junction unmatched. Germline V gives CDR1 SGHRS, CDR2 YFSETQ. CDR3 sequence: CASSQGTAYGYTF. In DNA, the CDR3 is TGCGCCAGCAGCCAGGGGACAGCCTATGGCTACACCTTC.

The table lists this clonotype with many counts. This chain connects TRBV12-3 or TRBV12-4 to TRBJ1-1, with unresolved D. The length of the CDR3 is 13 residues. V was clipped by 6 bases and J by 1 base, with 9 bases between them. The CDR3 sequence is CASSKGANTEAFF. Here the CDR3 DNA reads TGTGCCAGCAGCAAGGGTGCGAACACTGAAGCTTTCTTT.

This clonotype was counted at least ten times. CDR3 DNA sequence: TGTGCCAGCAGCTTAGGAGGCCTAGCGAACGAGCAGTACTTC. It codes for CASSLGGLANEQYF. The gene calls are TRBV11-2 and TRBJ2-7, with a weak D call TRBD2 (6 bases). CDR1 and CDR2 from the germline V gene are SGHAT and FQNNGV. V was shortened by 1 base and J by 5 bases, with 12 bases between the two germline ends. This CDR3 has 14 amino acids. Full variable domain (missing parts from reference TRBV11-2 and TRBJ2-7): EAGVAQSPRYKIIEKRQSVAFWCNPISGHATLYWYQQILGQGPKLLIQFQNNGVVDDSQLPKDRFSAERLKGVDSTLKIQPAKLEDSAVYLCASSLGGLANEQYFGPGTRLTVT.

This clonotype was observed a handful of times. J is TRBJ2-5 and V is TRBV9; D possibly corresponds to TRBD2 (6 bases). This CDR3 is 15 amino acids long. The germline V and J ends were trimmed by 4 bases and 5 bases, with 18 bases remaining between them. Germline loops: CDR1 SGDLS, CDR2 YYNGEE. CDR3 nucleotide sequence: TGTGCCAGCAGCCTCCCCGGAGGGGCGTACGAGACCCAGTACTTC. Translated, it gives CASSLPGGAYETQYF.

This clonotype was recorded a few times. The rearrangement uses TRBV5-1 and TRBJ2-1; a possible D gene is TRBD2 (6 bases). Germline CDR1 reads SGHRS; CDR2 reads YFSETQ. This CDR3 contains 14 residues. V lost 2 bases to trimming and J lost 9 bases, with 15 bases between them. This CDR3 is CASSFVEGSGEQFF. As DNA, the CDR3 is TGCGCCAGCAGCTTTGTGGAGGGTTCGGGTGAGCAGTTCTTC.

A remark on this clonotype: A single base separates this from a much larger clone, so it may be a read error. V gene TRBV12-3 or TRBV12-4 combines with J gene TRBJ2-7, with TRBD2 matching over 8 bases. This CDR3 contains 17 residues. Losses at the gene ends were 5 bases for V and 2 bases for J; bases not matched to a gene: 14. The CDR3 DNA is TGTGCCAGCAGTCCAGGTTCGGGCGGGAGGTATACCTACGAGCAGTACTTC. It codes for CASSPGSGGRYTYEQYF.

This clonotype was observed a few times. J is TRBJ2-5 and V is TRBV7-9, with 8 nucleotides matching TRBD1. The CDR3 loop spans 13 amino acids. Losses at the gene ends were 6 bases for V and 1 base for J; bases not matched to a gene: 1. CDR1 SEHNR and CDR2 FQNEAQ come from the germline V gene (reference sequence). CDR3 in DNA: TGTGCCAGCAGGGGACAGGCCCAAGAGACCCAGTACTTC. Residues: CASRGQAQETQYF.

Ten or more counts support this clonotype. The chain links TRBV3-1 to TRBJ1-1; 7 bases line up with TRBD1. V lost 4 bases and J lost 6; bases outside the gene matches: 8. The germline V gene has CDR1 LGHDT and CDR2 YNNKEL (reference sequence). The CDR3 spans 14 residues. The CDR3 loop is CASSLGGGGSEAFF. The CDR3 coding sequence is TGTGCCAGCAGCCTCGGCGGAGGGGGCTCTGAAGCTTTCTTT. The whole variable domain, remainder taken from reference TRBV3-1 and TRBJ1-1, is DTAVSQTPKYLVTQMGNDKSIKCEQNLGHDTMYWYKQDSKKFLKIMFSYNNKELIINETVPNRFSPKSPDKAHLNLHINSLELGDSAVYFCASSLGGGGSEAFFGQGTRLTVV.

The J gene is TRBJ2-5, the V gene TRBV27; tentative D call: TRBD1 (5 bases). The ends were cut back, 4 bases at V and 5 bases at J, with 11 bases in the middle. This CDR3 comprises 13 residues. Germline CDR1 is MNHEY and CDR2 is SMNVEV (reference sequence). CDR3 region: CASSSTSGETQYF. CDR3 nucleotides: TGTGCCAGCAGTTCGACATCAGGGGAGACCCAGTACTTC.

This chain links TRBV19 with TRBJ2-2, with D possibly TRBD2 on 6 matching bases. There are 14 residues in the CDR3. The germline V gene has CDR1 LNHDA and CDR2 SQIVND (reference sequence). V was cut by 7 bases and J by 7 bases, with 16 bases left in between. Here the CDR3 DNA reads TGTGCCAGTAATTTCGGGAGCGTGGGCGGGGAGCTGTTTTTT. The encoded protein is CASNFGSVGGELFF.

The chain combines TRBV2 with TRBJ1-4, with 9 positions matching TRBD1. This CDR3 has 16 amino acids. Trimming took 6 bases from V and 0 from J; bases not matched to a gene: 5. In germline, CDR1 is SNHLY, CDR2 FYNNEI. The CDR3, as DNA: TGTGCCAGCAGCAGGGACAGGGCATCAACTAATGAAAAACTGTTTTTT. It specifies CASSRDRASTNEKLFF.

This clonotype was seen repeatedly, ten times or more. V and J are TRBV5-1 and TRBJ1-1; a possible D gene is TRBD1 (6 bases). CDR3 size: 16 residues. Trimming removed 1 base at V and 1 base at J, with 14 bases between. Germline V gene lookup returns CDR1 SGHRS and CDR2 YFSETQ. As DNA, the CDR3 is TGCGCCAGCAGCTTGATGGGGGCAGGAGAGAACACTGAAGCTTTCTTT. As protein: CASSLMGAGENTEAFF.

This clonotype was seen repeatedly, ten times or more. The rearrangement links TRBV5-1 to TRBJ2-1, with 7 nucleotides matching TRBD2. The CDR3 has 14 amino acids. Losses at the gene ends were 3 bases for V and 2 bases for J; bases not matched to a gene: 2. Germline CDR1 and CDR2: SGHRS and YFSETQ. The CDR3 spells CASSWGGTYNEQFF. Here the CDR3 DNA reads TGCGCCAGCAGCTGGGGGGGGACCTACAATGAGCAGTTCTTC. Filled out from reference TRBV5-1 and TRBJ2-1, the complete variable domain reads KAGVTQTPRYLIKTRGQQVTLSCSPISGHRSVSWYQQTPGQGLQFLFEYFSETQRNKGNFPGRFSGRQFSNSRSEMNVSTLELGDSALYLCASSWGGTYNEQFFGPGTRLTVL.

This clonotype appeared many times. J is TRBJ2-7 and V is TRBV6-1; D perhaps matches TRBD1 (6 bases). The CDR3 is made up of 15 amino acids. Germline values: CDR1 MNHNS, CDR2 SASEGT. Trimming removed 4 bases from V and 9 bases from J, with 22 bases in between. In DNA form, the CDR3 reads TGTGCCAGCAGTGGTACAGGGAATGTGGCACTATGGCAGTACGTC. It yields the protein CASSGTGNVALWQYV.

This clonotype was seen more than once but under ten times. This chain connects TRBV5-6 to TRBJ2-1; D remains ambiguous. V lost 4 bases and J lost 6, with 14 bases in between. The germline V gene has CDR1 SGHDT and CDR2 YYEEEE. CDR3 length: 14 amino acids. The CDR3 DNA follows: TGTGCCAGCAGCGTGGGCACGGCATTCAATGAGCAGTTCTTC. The encoded protein is CASSVGTAFNEQFF.

There are a few counts of this clonotype. This chain joins TRBV14 and TRBJ1-3; no definite D call. The CDR3 has 13 amino acids. Deletions cut 0 bases from V and 4 bases from J, with 4 bases between. Germline values: CDR1 SGHDN, CDR2 FVKESK. CDR3 sequence (DNA): TGTGCCAGCAGCCAAGATCAGGGAAACACCATATATTTT. It specifies CASSQDQGNTIYF.

This clonotype was seen a few times. V gene TRBV20-1 combines with J gene TRBJ1-2; no firm D call. V lost 6 bases, J lost 2 bases, and 10 bases lay in between. This CDR3 is 12 amino acids long. Per the germline V gene, CDR1 is DFQATT and CDR2 is SNEGSKA (reference sequence). The CDR3 protein is CSARKENYGYTF. The CDR3 DNA sequence: TGCAGTGCGAGGAAGGAGAACTATGGCTACACCTTC.

The rearrangement joins TRBV7-8 to TRBJ2-7; D is ambiguous. V was cut by 6 bases and J by 0 bases, with 12 bases left in between. CDR1 SGHVS and CDR2 FQNEAQ come from the germline V gene. The length of the CDR3 is 14 residues. This CDR3 is CASRPVVGSYEQYF. Written as DNA, the CDR3 is TGTGCCAGCAGACCAGTGGTGGGCTCCTACGAGCAGTACTTC.

The chain joins TRBV12-3 or TRBV12-4 to TRBJ1-4; D is possibly TRBD1 (5 bases). The CDR3 extends over 14 amino acids. V was shortened by 5 bases and J by 4 bases, with 11 bases between the two germline ends. Here the CDR3 reads CASSQGHGNEKLFF. The CDR3 DNA reads as TGTGCCAGCAGTCAAGGACACGGTAATGAAAAACTGTTTTTT.

The sample holds many counts of this clonotype. V gene TRBV7-6 combines with J gene TRBJ2-1, with D unresolved. The CDR3 runs 13 residues. Trimming left V 5 bases short and J 4 bases short, with 9 bases between. Germline CDR1 and CDR2: SGHVS and FNYEAQ. The CDR3 spells CASSVDAYNEQFF. In DNA form, the CDR3 reads TGTGCCAGCAGCGTAGACGCATACAATGAGCAGTTCTTC.

The chain has TRBV27 and TRBJ2-7; 7 positions agree with TRBD2. V lost 5 bases and J lost 4; bases outside the gene matches: 11. Germline V gene lookup returns CDR1 MNHEY and CDR2 SMNVEV (reference sequence). This CDR3 region has 15 residues. In DNA form, the CDR3 reads TGTGCCAGCAGTAAGAGCGGGACCGGGTTATACGAGCAGTACTTC. This encodes CASSKSGTGLYEQYF.

This clonotype was recorded many times. V gene TRBV6-1 combines with J gene TRBJ1-5, with 9 positions matching TRBD1. There are 16 residues in the CDR3. The V gene's germline CDR1 is MNHNS and CDR2 SASEGT. V lost 6 bases to trimming and J lost 7 bases; unmatched junction nucleotides: 13. CDR3 in amino acids: CASRFGTGKAEQPQHF. The CDR3 coding sequence is TGTGCCAGCAGGTTCGGGACAGGGAAAGCGGAACAGCCCCAGCATTTT.

At least ten counts were recorded for this clonotype. This chain joins TRBV2 and TRBJ1-2; 7 bases align to TRBD1. Germline CDR1 is SNHLY and CDR2 is FYNNEI. V trimming: 2 bases; J trimming: 7 bases; junction bases outside the gene matches: 7. This CDR3 region has 14 residues. CDR3 sequence: CASSETRQGVGYTF. CDR3 nucleotide sequence: TGTGCCAGCAGTGAAACCAGACAGGGCGTTGGCTACACCTTC.

This clonotype was counted many times. DNA for the CDR3: TGTGCCAGCAGCCAAGCTGGGAGGGAAGCTTTCTTT. Protein product: CASSQAGREAFF. The V call is TRBV3-1, the J call TRBJ1-1, with D uncertain. CDR3 length: 12 residues. Germline V gives CDR1 LGHDT, CDR2 YNNKEL (reference sequence). The germline V and J ends were trimmed by 1 base and 8 bases, with 8 bases remaining between them.